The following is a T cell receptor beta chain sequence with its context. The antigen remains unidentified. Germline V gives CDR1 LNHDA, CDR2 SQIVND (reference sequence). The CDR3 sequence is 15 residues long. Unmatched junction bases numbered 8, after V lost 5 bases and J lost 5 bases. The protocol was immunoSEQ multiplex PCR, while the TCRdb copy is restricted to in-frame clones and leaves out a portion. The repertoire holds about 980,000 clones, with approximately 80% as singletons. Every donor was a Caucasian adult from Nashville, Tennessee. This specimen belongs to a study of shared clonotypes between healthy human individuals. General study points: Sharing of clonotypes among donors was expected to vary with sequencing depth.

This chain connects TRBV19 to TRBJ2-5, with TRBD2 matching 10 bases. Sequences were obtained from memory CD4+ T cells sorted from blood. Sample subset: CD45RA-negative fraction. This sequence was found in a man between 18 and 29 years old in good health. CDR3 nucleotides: TGTGCCAGTAGTGATACTAGCGGGATGGGGGAGACCCAGTACTTC. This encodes CASSDTSGMGETQYF.